Listed here are 27 T cell receptor beta chains from one sample, sequenced in a study of blood T cell repertoires in COVID-19 (dated by TCRdb to 2018 to 2020). Library prep was done by the immunoSEQ multiplex PCR assay. The immuneACCESS repertoire file appears here via TCRdb, limited to in-frame rearrangements. These files lack a portion of the clones; in checked studies, under half of the deficit traces to unresolved V genes, and the cause of the others is not known. Counted in this sample were about 210,000 clones; 92% of them appeared once. The ten largest account for 1.2% of the sample. Sequencing used peripheral blood. The receptor set was obtained from a young man with acute or convalescent COVID-19.

The rearrangement joins TRBV15 to TRBJ2-5; 7 bases are a match to TRBD2. Germline V gene data show CDR1 as LNHNV and CDR2 as YYDKDF (reference sequence). V trimming: 5 bases; J trimming: 3 bases; junction bases outside the gene matches: 12. The CDR3 loop spans 16 amino acids. The CDR3 DNA reads as TGTGCCACCAGCGACCACCTGGCAGCGGGAAAAGAGACCCAGTACTTC. This codes for CATSDHLAAGKETQYF.

The chain combines TRBV10-2 with TRBJ2-1; 13 bases match TRBD2. The CDR3 has 16 amino acids. V shed 0 bases and J 9 bases; nucleotides not matched to a gene: 5. In germline, CDR1 is WSHSY, CDR2 SAAADI. The CDR3 bases are TGCGCCAGCAGTGAGTCACTAGCGGGGGGGCGAGTTGAGCAGTTCTTC. Translating it yields CASSESLAGGRVEQFF.

This clone was seen just once. V gene TRBV7-9 combines with J gene TRBJ2-7; 12 positions match TRBD2. V trimming: 5 bases; J trimming: 7 bases; junction bases outside the gene matches: 9. The CDR3 sequence is 15 residues long. The V gene's germline CDR1 is SEHNR and CDR2 FQNEAQ (reference sequence). CDR3 region: CASSRRTSGAGEQYF. In DNA form, the CDR3 reads TGTGCCAGCAGCCGCAGGACTAGCGGGGCCGGGGAGCAGTACTTC.

The count of this clone is one. The gene calls are TRBV5-5 and TRBJ2-5; 7 bases agree with TRBD2. The CDR3 is 16 amino acids. In germline, CDR1 is SGHKS, CDR2 YYEKEE (reference sequence). V gave up 0 bases and J gave up 4 bases; unmatched junction bases: 9. The CDR3 here is CASSLVGREFGETQYF. The CDR3 region has the DNA TGTGCCAGCAGCTTGGTGGGGCGGGAGTTTGGAGAGACCCAGTACTTC.

This rearrangement joins TRBV5-5 to TRBJ1-5, with a weak D call TRBD1 (5 bases). V was pared by 5 bases and J by 5 bases, with 11 bases between. Germline V CDR1 and CDR2: SGHKS, YYEKEE (reference sequence). This CDR3 comprises 13 residues. The CDR3 spells CASSVRADQPQHF. CDR3 bases: TGTGCCAGCAGTGTCAGGGCTGATCAGCCCCAGCATTTT.

V and J are TRBV6-5 and TRBJ2-1; 7 nucleotides match TRBD1. This CDR3 is built from 14 residues. The germline V gene encodes CDR1 MNHEY and CDR2 SVGAGI. Losses at the gene ends were 2 bases for V and 2 bases for J; bases not matched to a gene: 0. For the CDR3, the DNA is TGTGCCAGCAGTTACGGGACAGCCTACAATGAGCAGTTCTTC. This encodes CASSYGTAYNEQFF.

A single count supports this clone. The V gene is TRBV20-1, the J gene TRBJ2-1; TRBD1 might be the D (6 bases). V was clipped by 3 bases and J by 9 bases, with 9 bases between them. Looked up from germline, CDR1 is DFQATT and CDR2 is SNEGSKA (reference sequence). The CDR3 extends over 11 amino acids. The CDR3 DNA is TGCAGTGCTAGGGGGGACATTGAGCAGTTCTTC. Its protein product is CSARGDIEQFF.

The V call is TRBV9, the J call TRBJ2-2; D possibly corresponds to TRBD2 (6 bases). Germline CDR1 reads SGDLS; CDR2 reads YYNGEE. Between the trimmed V and J ends, which lost 4 bases and 4 bases, there was a span of 17 bases. The CDR3 sequence is 16 residues long. Here the CDR3 DNA reads TGTGCCAGCAGCCCCCGGCGGGGCGATTTCACCGGGGAGCTGTTTTTT. This sequence encodes CASSPRRGDFTGELFF.

In this sample, this clone turned up once. The chain employs TRBV28 and TRBJ1-6, with TRBD1 matching 7 bases. Trimming removed 6 bases from V and 7 bases from J; junction bases left unmatched: 9. The CDR3 covers 15 residues. Germline V CDR1 and CDR2: MDHEN, SYDVKM. The CDR3 here is CASRYTQGFNSPLHF. The CDR3 DNA reads TGTGCCAGCAGATATACACAGGGGTTCAATTCACCCCTCCACTTT.

The V and J genes are TRBV24-1 and TRBJ1-5; 8 bases are a match to TRBD1. The CDR3 has 15 residues. The germline V gene encodes CDR1 KGHDR and CDR2 SFDVKD. J gave up 2 bases and V 3 bases, and 2 bases lay outside the gene matches. CDR3 in amino acids: CATSDTGGRNQPQHF. CDR3 in DNA: TGTGCCACCAGTGATACAGGGGGTCGCAATCAGCCCCAGCATTTT.

About this clone: The junction departs from the called germline gene at one end, perhaps through a read error. The chain uses TRBV6-5 and TRBJ2-5; D is possibly TRBD2 (5 bases). Germline V gene data show CDR1 as MNHEY and CDR2 as SVGAGI. CDR3 length: 15 residues. CDR3 region: CTSSRIAGVQETQYF. DNA of the CDR3: TGTACCAGCAGTCGAATCGCGGGCGTTCAAGAGACCCAGTACTTC.

The chain joins TRBV29-1 to TRBJ2-1; D ambiguous. The V gene's germline CDR1 is SQVTM and CDR2 ANQGSEA. The germline V and J ends were trimmed by 5 bases and 1 base, with 6 bases remaining between them. This CDR3 has 12 amino acids. CDR3 coding DNA: TGCAGCGTTTCTCGGTCCTACAATGAGCAGTTCTTC. This encodes CSVSRSYNEQFF.

This chain connects TRBV30 to TRBJ1-2; perhaps TRBD1 as D (5 bases). V was trimmed by 5 bases and J by 12 bases, leaving 19 bases between them. This CDR3 is 12 amino acids long. In germline, CDR1 is GTSNPN, CDR2 SVGIG (reference sequence). Here the CDR3 reads CAWGPLRTLHTF. CDR3 bases: TGTGCCTGGGGCCCTCTCCGGACATTGCACACCTTC.

This sequence joins TRBV2 and TRBJ1-4; D possibly corresponds to TRBD1 (5 bases). Germline V CDR1 and CDR2: SNHLY, FYNNEI. V lost 5 bases to trimming and J lost 8 bases, with 21 bases between them. The CDR3 spans 16 residues. This CDR3 is CASSKMPGQGEEKLFF. CDR3 in DNA: TGTGCCAGCAGTAAGATGCCCGGACAAGGCGAAGAAAAACTGTTTTTT.

In this sample, this clone turned up once. This sequence joins TRBV28 and TRBJ2-1; D gene uncertain. V lost 5 bases to trimming and J lost 2 bases, with 10 bases between them. The germline V gene has CDR1 MDHEN and CDR2 SYDVKM. This CDR3 region has 14 residues. The CDR3 DNA is TGTGCCAGCAGTCGAGGATTAACCTACAATGAGCAGTTCTTC. Its translation is CASSRGLTYNEQFF.

The chain combines TRBV4-2 with TRBJ2-1; 9 bases map to TRBD1. CDR3 length: 15 amino acids. Germline V gene data show CDR1 as LGHNA and CDR2 as YNFKEQ. After removal of 2 bases from V and 7 bases from J, the junction contained 6 bases not matched to a gene. CDR3 coding DNA: TGTGCCAGCAGCCAATATCGGACAGGGGAGAATGAGCAGTTCTTC. It translates to CASSQYRTGENEQFF.

CDR3 sequence: CASSAPGDTQYF. The CDR3 region has the DNA TGTGCCAGCAGCGCCCCTGGCGATACGCAGTATTTT. The chain is built from TRBV9 and TRBJ2-3; no firm D call. This CDR3 has 12 amino acids. Germline V gene data show CDR1 as SGDLS and CDR2 as YYNGEE. V lost 3 bases and J 6 bases, leaving 8 bases between the germline ends.

A single count supports this clone. This chain connects TRBV1 to TRBJ2-7; the D call TRBD2 from the table was never checked on the DNA. TRBV1 constitutes a pseudogene. The CDR3 is 16 residues long. The CDR3: CTSRQHPTSGGYEQYF. CDR3 in DNA: TGCACCAGCAGACAACACCCGACTAGCGGGGGTTACGAGCAGTACTTC.

This rearrangement joins TRBV23-1 to TRBJ1-1; unclear D gene. TRBV23-1 is recorded as an ORF, its role being uncertain. The V and J ends lost 2 bases and 2 bases respectively, with 6 bases between them. The CDR3 has 13 residues. Here the CDR3 DNA reads TGCGCCAGCAGTCAAAGAGGAAACACTGAAGCTTTCTTT. Translated, it gives CASSQRGNTEAFF.

This clone was seen only once. The CDR3: CAGNLDRKAFF. The CDR3 DNA is TGTGCCGGAAACCTAGACAGAAAAGCTTTCTTT. The chain joins TRBV30 to TRBJ1-1; tentative D call: TRBD1 (5 bases). This CDR3 region has 11 residues. V was trimmed by 8 bases and J by 9 bases, leaving 16 bases between them. The V gene's germline CDR1 is GTSNPN and CDR2 SVGIG (reference sequence). Drawing the rest from reference TRBV30 and TRBJ1-1, the complete variable domain is SQTIHQWPATLVQPVGSPLSLECTVEGTSNPNLYWYRQAAGRGLQLLFYSVGIGQISSEVPQNLSASRPQDRQFILSSKKLLLSDSGFYLCAGNLDRKAFFGQGTRLTVV.

This clone turned up a few times. This chain joins TRBV6-5 and TRBJ2-3, with 13 bases fitting TRBD2. The germline CDR1 and CDR2 sequences are MNHEY and SVGAGI. This CDR3 has 14 residues. V trimming: 6 bases; J trimming: 3 bases; junction bases outside the gene matches: 0. The CDR3 reads CASRLAGGTDTQYF. CDR3 coding DNA: TGTGCCAGCAGACTAGCGGGAGGGACAGATACGCAGTATTTT.

This sequence joins TRBV28 and TRBJ2-7, with D unclear. V shed 6 bases and J shed 2 bases, with 8 bases lying between them. The length of the CDR3 is 12 residues. Germline V gene sequence: CDR1 MDHEN, CDR2 SYDVKM. The CDR3 reads CASSLAAYEQYF. The CDR3 DNA reads as TGTGCCAGCAGCCTGGCCGCCTACGAGCAGTACTTC.

This chain uses TRBV6-5 with TRBJ1-2; D ambiguous. The CDR3 is made up of 13 amino acids. Germline V gene lookup returns CDR1 MNHEY and CDR2 SVGAGI. V was cut by 6 bases and J by 4 bases, with 12 bases left in between. The CDR3 region has the DNA TGTGCCAGCAGCCCCTCCCCTAGCTATGGCTACACCTTC. Its translation: CASSPSPSYGYTF.

This clone appeared a single time. CDR3 residues: CASSPLRRLAGGGGTQYF. For the CDR3, the DNA is TGTGCCAGCAGCCCCCTCAGGAGACTAGCGGGAGGGGGAGGGACCCAGTACTTC. This sequence joins TRBV5-6 and TRBJ2-5; 14 bases are shared with TRBD2. CDR3 length: 18 amino acids. Trimming took 4 bases from V and 7 from J; bases not matched to a gene: 15. Germline CDR1 reads SGHDT; CDR2 reads YYEEEE. Complete variable domain (other parts from reference TRBV5-6 and TRBJ2-5): DAGVTQSPTHLIKTRGQQVTLRCSPKSGHDTVSWYQQALGQGPQFIFQYYEEEERQRGNFPDRFSGHQFPNYSSELNVNALLLGDSALYLCASSPLRRLAGGGGTQYFGPGTRLLVL.

The rearrangement joins TRBV6-5 to TRBJ2-7; D is ambiguous. This CDR3 region has 11 residues. CDR1 and CDR2 (germline): MNHEY, SVGAGI. The V end was cut by 6 bases, the J end by 7 bases, with 10 bases between. DNA of the CDR3: TGTGCCAGCAGCACCACGAGGGAGCAGTACTTC. This codes for CASSTTREQYF.

The rearrangement joins TRBV5-1 to TRBJ2-7; D uncertain. CDR3 length: 12 residues. Trimming left V 0 bases short and J 6 bases short, with 7 bases between. Germline V CDR1 and CDR2: SGHRS, YFSETQ. The CDR3 reads CASSLGLREQYF. The DNA for the CDR3 is TGCGCCAGCAGCTTGGGGTTGCGCGAGCAGTACTTC.

The chain is built from TRBV12-3 or TRBV12-4 and TRBJ2-7; TRBD1 is a possible D gene (6 bases). CDR3 length equals 13 residues. V dropped 6 bases and J dropped 4 bases, with 13 bases sitting between them. The CDR3 reads CASRTNRGYEQYF. The CDR3 nucleotides are TGTGCCAGCAGGACAAATAGGGGGTACGAGCAGTACTTC.